These T cell receptor beta chains were read from a single sample in a study of glioma-infiltrating T cells. In TCRdb, the multiplex PCR reads were re-called with MiXCR into one record per CDR3 protein. The repertoire holds approximately 400,000 distinct CDR3 sequences, with 41% as singletons. What was sequenced was glioma tissue, nonneoplastic brain tissue, or PBMCs (not recorded which). These receptors were obtained from a human donor with low-grade glioma or glioblastoma, undergoing nonglioma brain surgery, or in good health (not recorded which). Both conserved end residues are part of each CDR3. A D gene is named only where the DNA matches it firmly. Only some rows state a clone size, as once, few, many or a class for expanded clones.

>TRBV7-2|-|once|TRBJ2-1
TGTGCCAGCAGCCCAGAGGGGGTCGGGGGAATGGGGAATGAGCAGTTCTTC
CASSPEGVGGMGNEQFF
>TRBV19|-|-|TRBJ1-1
TGTGCCAGTAGTATAGTCCCCATTCTCGGAAACACTGAAGCTTTCTTT
CASSIVPILGNTEAFF
>TRBV28|-|-|TRBJ2-7
TGTGCCAGCAGTTCACCCCGGGACAACCCCTACGAGCAGTACTTC
CASSSPRDNPYEQYF
>TRBV18|TRBD1|many|TRBJ2-3
TGTGCCAGCTCACGAACCGGGACAGGGGGTGACGATACGCAGTATTTT
CASSRTGTGGDDTQYF
>TRBV12-3/TRBV12-4|-|-|TRBJ2-7
TGTGCCAGCAGTTCCAATTTGCCGGGGGCTCCGTTCTGGTACGAGCAGTACTTC
CASSSNLPGAPFWYEQYF
>TRBV5-1|-|-|TRBJ2-1
TGCGCCAGCAGCACCGACTGGGGGGAGTACAATGAGCAGTTCTTC
CASSTDWGEYNEQFF
>TRBV20-1|-|-|TRBJ1-1
TGCAGTGATAGAGATCAGAGGGGCACTGAAGCTTTCTTT
CSDRDQRGTEAFF
>TRBV6-1|-|many|TRBJ1-1
TGTGCCAGCAGCTCGGACAGACCCCCTGAAGCTTTCTTT
CASSSDRPPEAFF
>TRBV20-1|TRBD2|few|TRBJ2-7
TGCAGTGCTGAGGCTAGCGGAAAACCCTCCTACGAGCAGTACTTC
CSAEASGKPSYEQYF
>TRBV7-3|-|-|TRBJ1-1
TGTGCCAGCAGCCAAGGGGAAAGCACTGAAGCTTTCTTT
CASSQGESTEAFF
>TRBV20-1|TRBD2|many|TRBJ2-1
TGCAGTGCTAGTCGTAGCGGGAGGGCCAATGAGCAGTTCTTC
CSASRSGRANEQFF
>TRBV4-1|-|-|TRBJ2-1
TGCGCCAGCAGCCCCTTGGGGGCCAACAATGAGCAGTTCTTC
CASSPLGANNEQFF
>TRBV7-9|-|-|TRBJ1-2
TGTGCCAGCGGCTCAATGGCCTATGGCTACACCTTC
CASGSMAYGYTF
>TRBV7-2|-|-|TRBJ2-7
TGTGCCAGCAGCTCCGCCGGACAGATCTTTTACGAGCAGTACTTC
CASSSAGQIFYEQYF
>TRBV6-1|TRBD1|few|TRBJ1-5
TGTGCCAGCAGAGTTCGACAGGGCGATCAGCCCCAGCATTTT
CASRVRQGDQPQHF
>TRBV28|TRBD1|many|TRBJ1-5
TGTGCCAGCAGTCCAGGGACAGGGAGCAATCAGCCCCAGCATTTT
CASSPGTGSNQPQHF
>TRBV7-2|TRBD1|-|TRBJ1-2
TGTGCCAGCAGCTCCAGGGGACAGTTCTATGGCTACACCTTC
CASSSRGQFYGYTF
>TRBV27|-|-|TRBJ1-2
TGTGCCACCAGGGGAGAAGGGGACAACTATGACTACACCTTC
CATRGEGDNYDYTF
>TRBV25-1|TRBD1|-|TRBJ2-2
TGTGCCAGCAGACGCACCGGACAGGGGGTAACCGGGGAGCTGTTTTTT
CASRRTGQGVTGELFF
>TRBV14|TRBD2|-|TRBJ2-3
TGTGCCAGCAGCCAGGGCGGGAGGGCTCGCACAGATACGCAGTATTTT
CASSQGGRARTDTQYF
>TRBV27|-|-|TRBJ1-1
TGTGCCAGCAGTGTTGGACCCGACACTGAAGCTTTCTTT
CASSVGPDTEAFF
>TRBV4-3|TRBD2|few|TRBJ2-3
TGCGCCAGCAGCCAAGAGCCTAGCGGAGGCACAGATACGCAGTATTTT
CASSQEPSGGTDTQYF
>TRBV27|-|-|TRBJ2-2
TGTGCCAGCAGTTTCTCCGGGGAGCTGTTTTTT
CASSFSGELFF
>TRBV11-3|-|few|TRBJ2-7
TGTGCCAGCAGCTCCCGGGATTTGTCCTACGAGCAGTACTTC
CASSSRDLSYEQYF
>TRBV20-1|TRBD2|few|TRBJ2-3
TGCAGTGCTAGACCGGGACTAGCGCCTCGCACAGATACGCAGTATTTT
CSARPGLAPRTDTQYF
>TRBV6-5|TRBD2|-|TRBJ2-2
TGTGCCAGCAGACGTCCGACTAGCACTTCGAACGCCGGGGAGCTGTTTTTT
CASRRPTSTSNAGELFF
>TRBV4-1|-|few|TRBJ1-2
TGCGCCAGCAGCCAAGCGGGACGGCTCTATGGCTACACCTTC
CASSQAGRLYGYTF
>TRBV6-1|-|-|TRBJ2-3
TGTGCCAGCAGTACGTTAAGACTAGTATCATCAGATACGCAGTATTTT
CASSTLRLVSSDTQYF
>TRBV28|-|-|TRBJ1-1
TGTGCCAGCAGCCCATACCCCGGTGGCACTGAAGCTTTCTTT
CASSPYPGGTEAFF
>TRBV10-3|-|few|TRBJ2-7
TGTGCCATCAGTGGGCAGACCTACGAGCAGTACTTC
CAISGQTYEQYF
>TRBV4-1|TRBD2|-|TRBJ2-1
TGCGCCAGCAGCCAAGATCCGAGCGGGGCGAGCTCCTACAATGAGCAGTTCTTC
CASSQDPSGASSYNEQFF
>TRBV7-2|-|many|TRBJ1-1
TGTGCCAGCAGCTCCTCCTCAGTGAACACTGAAGCTTTCTTT
CASSSSSVNTEAFF
>TRBV5-4|TRBD2|few|TRBJ2-5
TGTGCCAGCAGCACTAGCGGGAGCGACCAAGAGACCCAGTACTTC
CASSTSGSDQETQYF
>TRBV28|-|many|TRBJ1-2
TGTGCCAGCAGTTTTGGGGGGCCGGGCTATGGCTACACCTTC
CASSFGGPGYGYTF
>TRBV19|-|-|TRBJ2-3
TGTGCCAGTAACGTCCGTGGGAGATCGACAGATACGCAGTATTTT
CASNVRGRSTDTQYF
>TRBV15|-|few|TRBJ2-4
TGTGCCACCAGCAGAGATCCCAGTACAGTATTAGCCAAAAACATTCAGTACTTC
CATSRDPSTVLAKNIQYF
>TRBV11-2|-|-|TRBJ1-3
TGTGCCAGCAGCTTTTTGGCAAACCCCTCTGGAAACACCATATATTTT
CASSFLANPSGNTIYF
>TRBV5-6|-|-|TRBJ1-5
TGTGCCAGCAGCTTTGCGGACAACAATCAGCCCCAGCATTTT
CASSFADNNQPQHF
>TRBV4-3|-|few|TRBJ2-3
TGCGCCAGCAGCCAGGACAGTTACACAGATACGCAGTATTTT
CASSQDSYTDTQYF
>TRBV20-1|-|-|TRBJ1-5
TGCAGTGCTAGGACGGAACAGGGAGGCAATCAGCCCCAGCATTTT
CSARTEQGGNQPQHF
>TRBV20-1|TRBD2|few|TRBJ2-3
TGCAGTGCCAGGGAACTAGCGGAGCCCACAGATACGCAGTATTTT
CSARELAEPTDTQYF
>TRBV20-1|-|many|TRBJ1-1
TGCAGTGCTAAGGGACGGTTGAACACTGAAGCTTTCTTT
CSAKGRLNTEAFF
>TRBV6-2/TRBV6-3|-|many|TRBJ2-3
TGTGCCAGCACCCGACGGAGCACAGATACGCAGTATTTT
CASTRRSTDTQYF
>TRBV3-1|-|-|TRBJ2-3
TGTGCCAGCAGCCATCGGGCCCTTAGGGATACGCAGTATTTT
CASSHRALRDTQYF